This is a list of T cell receptor beta chains from one sample in a study of T cell responses to AZD1222 COVID-19 vaccine. Here immunoSEQ multiplex PCR was the method, and the copy in TCRdb shows in-frame clones only, minus some. The top ten hold approximately 5.2% of the sample, which has 120,000 to 150,000 clones, around 90% seen once. This material consisted of peripheral blood, taken on day 0 of AZD1222 vaccination. The receptor source for this set is an adult in good health. Each CDR3 is given with its conserved first and last residue. A D gene is named only where the DNA matches it firmly. Clone size is given for some rows only: seen once, a few or many times, or a class if the clone is expanded.

length | D | J | size | V | CDR3 | DNA
13 | NA | TRBJ2-2 | NA | TRBV28 | CASSFPSKRELFF | TGTGCCAGCAGTTTCCCCTCCAAACGGGAGCTGTTTTTT
13 | TRBD1 | TRBJ1-2 | NA | TRBV6-5 | CASSYGQGLGYTF | TGTGCCAGCAGTTACGGACAGGGTCTTGGCTACACCTTC
15 | NA | TRBJ1-1 | NA | TRBV9 | CASTTGVNLNTEAFF | TGTGCCAGCACCACGGGGGTGAATTTGAACACTGAAGCTTTCTTT
12 | TRBD2 | TRBJ2-1 | NA | TRBV29-1 | CSVPGLAGEQFF | TGCAGCGTCCCCGGACTAGCGGGAGAGCAGTTCTTC
13 | NA | TRBJ2-3 | NA | TRBV27 | CASSPGPTDTQYF | TGTGCCAGCAGTCCAGGGCCTACAGATACGCAGTATTTT
13 | NA | TRBJ1-2 | NA | TRBV7-3 | CASSPRRDYGYTF | TGTGCCAGCAGCCCCCGGCGAGACTATGGCTACACCTTC
15 | NA | TRBJ2-1 | NA | TRBV28 | CASSPTLGADNEQFF | TGTGCCAGCAGTCCGACCCTGGGGGCGGACAATGAGCAGTTCTTC
14 | TRBD1 | TRBJ1-1 | NA | TRBV6-1 | CASSEIGQGPEAFF | TGTGCCAGCAGTGAAATTGGACAGGGACCTGAAGCTTTCTTT
15 | TRBD2 | TRBJ2-3 | NA | TRBV6-5 | CASRETSYGKDTQYF | TGTGCCAGCAGGGAGACTAGCTACGGGAAAGATACGCAGTATTTT
14 | NA | TRBJ1-2 | once | TRBV5-6 | CASSRRNRANGYTF | TGTGCCAGCAGCAGGCGAAACAGGGCAAATGGCTACACCTTC
13 | NA | TRBJ1-2 | NA | TRBV28 | CASSPGRFYGYTF | TGTGCCAGCAGCCCGGGACGGTTCTATGGCTACACCTTC
14 | TRBD2 | TRBJ2-1 | once | TRBV5-1 | CATQPPSGSNEQFF | TGCGCCACCCAGCCCCCTAGCGGGAGTAATGAGCAGTTCTTC
14 | NA | TRBJ2-6 | NA | TRBV6-5 | CASSYGGGANVLTF | TGTGCCAGCAGTTATGGAGGTGGGGCCAACGTCCTGACTTTC
13 | NA | TRBJ2-5 | NA | TRBV11-2 | CASSLGRQETQYF | TGTGCCAGCAGCTTAGGCAGGCAAGAGACCCAGTACTTC
13 | NA | TRBJ1-1 | NA | TRBV6-5 | CASSYVKGTEAFF | TGTGCCAGCAGTTACGTCAAAGGAACTGAAGCTTTCTTT
17 | TRBD2 | TRBJ2-5 | NA | TRBV25-1 | CASSVGTSGGSQETQYF | TGTGCCAGCAGTGTTGGGACTAGCGGGGGGAGCCAAGAGACCCAGTACTTC
15 | TRBD1 | TRBJ1-4 | NA | TRBV5-5 | CASSLGPTGGEKLFF | TGTGCCAGCAGCTTGGGACCGACAGGGGGTGAAAAACTGTTTTTT
15 | NA | TRBJ2-7 | NA | TRBV4-2 | CASSQRGTLSYEQYF | TGTGCCAGCAGCCAAAGGGGGACACTCTCCTACGAGCAGTACTTC
16 | NA | TRBJ2-7 | NA | TRBV7-2 | CASSLRGGWDPPEQYF | TGTGCCAGCAGCTTAAGAGGTGGGTGGGATCCGCCCGAGCAGTACTTC
15 | TRBD2 | TRBJ2-3 | NA | TRBV19 | CASSMNRDYTDTQYF | TGTGCCAGTAGTATGAATAGGGACTACACAGATACGCAGTATTTT
15 | NA | TRBJ1-2 | NA | TRBV4-1 | CASSQGPGSHYGYTF | TGCGCCAGCAGCCAAGGTCCAGGTTCTCACTATGGCTACACCTTC
15 | NA | TRBJ1-1 | NA | TRBV25-1 | CASSEYNPAGTEAFF | TGTGCCAGCAGTGAATATAATCCCGCGGGCACTGAAGCTTTCTTT
14 | TRBD1 | TRBJ2-2 | once | TRBV3-1/TRBV3-2 | CASSRTGLNGELFF | TGTGCCAGCAGCCGGACAGGGCTCAACGGGGAGCTGTTTTTT
16 | NA | TRBJ1-4 | once | TRBV5-1 | CASSLDPGPTNEKLFF | TGCGCCAGCAGCTTGGACCCAGGGCCAACTAATGAAAAACTGTTTTTT
13 | NA | TRBJ1-5 | NA | TRBV27 | CASSLGGFQPQHF | TGTGCCAGCAGTCTAGGGGGGTTCCAGCCCCAGCATTTT
13 | NA | TRBJ1-2 | NA | TRBV19 | CASSIGPAYGYTF | TGTGCCAGTAGTATCGGGCCTGCCTATGGCTACACCTTC
13 | TRBD1 | TRBJ1-1 | NA | TRBV7-3 | CASSLGTGGEAFF | TGTGCCAGCAGCCTAGGGACAGGGGGTGAAGCTTTCTTT